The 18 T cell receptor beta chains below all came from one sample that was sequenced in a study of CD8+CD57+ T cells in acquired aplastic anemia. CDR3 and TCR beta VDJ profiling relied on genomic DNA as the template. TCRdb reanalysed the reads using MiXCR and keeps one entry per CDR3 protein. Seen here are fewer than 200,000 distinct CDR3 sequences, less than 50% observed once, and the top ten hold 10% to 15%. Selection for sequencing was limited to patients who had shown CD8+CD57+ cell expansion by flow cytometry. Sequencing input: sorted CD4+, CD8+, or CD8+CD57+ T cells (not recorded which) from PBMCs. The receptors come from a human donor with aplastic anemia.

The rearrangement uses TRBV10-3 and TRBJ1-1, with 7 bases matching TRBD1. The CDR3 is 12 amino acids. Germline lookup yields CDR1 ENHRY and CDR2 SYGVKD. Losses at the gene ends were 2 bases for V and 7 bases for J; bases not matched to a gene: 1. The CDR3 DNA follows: TGTGCCATCAGTGAGCAGGGGGATGAAGCTTTCTTT. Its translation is CAISEQGDEAFF.

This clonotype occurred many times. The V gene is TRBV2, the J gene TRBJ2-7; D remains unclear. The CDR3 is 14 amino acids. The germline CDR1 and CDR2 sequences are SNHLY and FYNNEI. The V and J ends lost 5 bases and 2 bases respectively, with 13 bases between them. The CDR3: CASSPPTKAYEQYF. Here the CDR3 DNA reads TGTGCCAGCAGTCCCCCGACAAAGGCCTACGAGCAGTACTTC.

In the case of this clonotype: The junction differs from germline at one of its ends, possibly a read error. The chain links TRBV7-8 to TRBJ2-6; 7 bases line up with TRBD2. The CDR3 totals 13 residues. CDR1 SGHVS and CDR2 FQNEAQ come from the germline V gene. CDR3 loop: CASRISGASVPTF. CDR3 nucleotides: TGTGCCAGCAGGATAAGCGGGGCCAGCGTCCCGACTTTC. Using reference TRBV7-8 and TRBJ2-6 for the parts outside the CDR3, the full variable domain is GAGVSQSPRYKVAKRGQDVALRCDPISGHVSLFWYQQALGQGPEFLTYFQNEAQLDKSGLPSDRFFAERPEGSVSTLKIQRTQQEDSAVYLCASRISGASVPTFGAGSRLTVL.

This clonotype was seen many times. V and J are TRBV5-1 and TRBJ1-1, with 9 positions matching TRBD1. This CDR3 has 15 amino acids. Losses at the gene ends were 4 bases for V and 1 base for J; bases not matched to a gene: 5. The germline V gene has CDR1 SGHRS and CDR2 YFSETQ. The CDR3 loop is CASSGTGWGNTEAFF. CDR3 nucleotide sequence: TGCGCCAGCAGCGGGACAGGGTGGGGGAACACTGAAGCTTTCTTT.

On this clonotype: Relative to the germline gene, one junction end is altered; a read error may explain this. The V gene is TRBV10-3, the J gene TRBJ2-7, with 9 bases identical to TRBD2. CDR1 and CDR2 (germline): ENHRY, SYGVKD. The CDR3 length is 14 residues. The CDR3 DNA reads TGTGCCATCAGTGAGGCGGGAGGGGTGTACGAGCAGTGCTTC. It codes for CAISEAGGVYEQCF.

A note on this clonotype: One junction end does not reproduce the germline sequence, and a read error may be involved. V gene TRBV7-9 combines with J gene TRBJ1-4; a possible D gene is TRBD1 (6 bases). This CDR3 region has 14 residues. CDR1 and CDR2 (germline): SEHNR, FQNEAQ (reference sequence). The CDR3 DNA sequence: TGCGCCAGCGGACTAGGCACAGGGAGGGAAAAACTGTTTTTT. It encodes CASGLGTGREKLFF.

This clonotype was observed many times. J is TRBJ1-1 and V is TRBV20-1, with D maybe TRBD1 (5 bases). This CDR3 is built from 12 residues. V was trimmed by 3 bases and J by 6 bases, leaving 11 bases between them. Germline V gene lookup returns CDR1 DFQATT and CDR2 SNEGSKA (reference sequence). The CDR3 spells CSASQGRAEAFF. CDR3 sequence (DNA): TGCAGTGCTAGCCAGGGCCGGGCTGAAGCTTTCTTT.

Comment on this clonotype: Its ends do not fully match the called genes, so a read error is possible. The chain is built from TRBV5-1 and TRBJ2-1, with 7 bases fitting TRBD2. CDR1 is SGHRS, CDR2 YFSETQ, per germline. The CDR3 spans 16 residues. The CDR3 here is CASRLVSTSKVIEQFF. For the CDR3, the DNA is TGCGCCAGCAGGTTGGTATCGACTAGCAAGGTCATTGAGCAGTTCTTC.

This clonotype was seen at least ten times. CDR3 sequence: CASSYRGNGYTF. The CDR3 DNA sequence: TGTGCCAGCAGTTACCGAGGCAATGGCTACACCTTC. The chain is built from TRBV6-5 and TRBJ1-2; no clear D gene. The V gene's germline CDR1 is MNHEY and CDR2 SVGAGI. V gave up 2 bases and J gave up 6 bases, with 7 bases separating them. The CDR3 totals 12 residues.

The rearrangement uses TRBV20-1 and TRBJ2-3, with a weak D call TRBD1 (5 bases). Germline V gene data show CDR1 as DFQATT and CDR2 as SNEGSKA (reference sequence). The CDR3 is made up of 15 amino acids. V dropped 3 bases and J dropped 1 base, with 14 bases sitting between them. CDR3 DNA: TGCAGTGCTAGGGATGGGGCGCTAGGCACAGATACGCAGTATTTT. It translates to CSARDGALGTDTQYF.

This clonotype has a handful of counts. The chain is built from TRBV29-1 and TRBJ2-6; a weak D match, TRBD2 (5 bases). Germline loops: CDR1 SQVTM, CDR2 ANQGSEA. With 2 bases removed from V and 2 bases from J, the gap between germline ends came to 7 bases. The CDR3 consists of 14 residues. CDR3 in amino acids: CSVERGTGANVLTF. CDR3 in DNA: TGCAGCGTTGAAAGAGGGACTGGGGCCAACGTCCTGACTTTC.

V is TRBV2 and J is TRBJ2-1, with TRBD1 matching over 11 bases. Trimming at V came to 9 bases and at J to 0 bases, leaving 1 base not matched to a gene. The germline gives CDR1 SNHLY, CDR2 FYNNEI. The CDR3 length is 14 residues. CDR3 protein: CASGTGGSYNEQFF. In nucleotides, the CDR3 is TGTGCCAGTGGGACAGGGGGCTCCTACAATGAGCAGTTCTTC.

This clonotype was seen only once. The CDR3 here is CASSYLQNEQFF. CDR3 bases: TGTGCCAGCAGTTACCTCCAGAATGAGCAGTTCTTC. The chain recombines TRBV6-5 with TRBJ2-1; D is ambiguous. The CDR3 has 12 residues. Per the germline V gene, CDR1 is MNHEY and CDR2 is SVGAGI. V was pared by 2 bases and J by 7 bases, with 6 bases between.

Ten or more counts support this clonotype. In DNA form, the CDR3 reads TGCAGCGGGGCTCAAATGGGGGGCCTTGGAGAGACCCAGTACTTC. Amino acid sequence: CSGAQMGGLGETQYF. The rearrangement links TRBV29-1 to TRBJ2-5; D may correspond to TRBD1 or TRBD2 (6 bases each). Germline V lookup: CDR1 SQVTM, CDR2 ANQGSEA. Trimming took off 7 bases at V and 4 bases at J, with 22 bases between the two ends. CDR3 length: 15 amino acids.

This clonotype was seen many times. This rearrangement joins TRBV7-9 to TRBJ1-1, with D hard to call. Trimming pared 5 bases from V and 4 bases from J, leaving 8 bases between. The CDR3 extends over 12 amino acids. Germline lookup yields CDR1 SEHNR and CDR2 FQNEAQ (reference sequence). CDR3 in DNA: TGTGCCAGCAGCCTTCCGAGCACTGAAGCTTTCTTT. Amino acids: CASSLPSTEAFF.

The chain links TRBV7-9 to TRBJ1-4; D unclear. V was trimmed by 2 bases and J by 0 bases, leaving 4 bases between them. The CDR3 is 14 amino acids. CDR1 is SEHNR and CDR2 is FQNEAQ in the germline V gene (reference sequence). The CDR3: CASSLQPTNEKLFF. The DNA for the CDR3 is TGTGCCAGCAGCTTACAGCCAACTAATGAAAAACTGTTTTTT.

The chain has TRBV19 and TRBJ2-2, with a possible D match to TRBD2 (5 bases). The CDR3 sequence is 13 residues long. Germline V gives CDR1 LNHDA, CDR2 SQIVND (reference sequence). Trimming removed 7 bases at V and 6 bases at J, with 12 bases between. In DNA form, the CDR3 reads TGTGCCAGTACTACTAGTATCTCCGGGGAGCTGTTTTTT. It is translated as CASTTSISGELFF. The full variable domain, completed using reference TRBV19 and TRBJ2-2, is DGGITQSPKYLFRKEGQNVTLSCEQNLNHDAMYWYRQDPGQGLRLIYYSQIVNDFQKGDIAEGYSVSREKKESFPLTVTSAQKNPTAFYLCASTTSISGELFFGEGSRLTVL.

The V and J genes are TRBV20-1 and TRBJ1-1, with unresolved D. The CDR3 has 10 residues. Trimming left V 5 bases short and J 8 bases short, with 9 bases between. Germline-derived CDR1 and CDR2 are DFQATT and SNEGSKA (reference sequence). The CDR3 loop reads CSALWTEAFF. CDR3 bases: TGCAGTGCTCTCTGGACGGAAGCTTTCTTT.